Listed below are T cell receptor beta chains from one sample, sequenced in a study of cytomegalovirus exposure and HLA in healthy donors. The assay was immunoSEQ multiplex PCR, and TCRdb's table has in-frame clones only and misses some. The data show 150,000 to 200,000 clones, around 75% seen once. Sequencing used PBMCs. The receptors come from a human donor in good health. The conserved cysteine and the conserved F or W are not part of the CDR3 here. The size of a clone is reported for some rows only, either as once, few or many, or as a class for expanded clones.

clone_size j_call v_call cdr3_aa
. TRBJ2-7 TRBV7-3 ASSLPRTGVDEQY
. TRBJ1-1 TRBV6-5 ATLRGTGGTEAF
. . TRBV29-1 SVQGLSYEQY
. TRBJ2-7 TRBV5-1 ASSLAGGSYEQY
few TRBJ2-1 TRBV7-9 ASSFSGGSNEQF
. TRBJ1-1 TRBV29-1 SVESPGRGVNTEAF
. TRBJ1-1 TRBV7-2 ASSPRGGVGPEAF
once TRBJ2-3 TRBV7-9 ASINLPGQVTDTQY
. TRBJ2-7 TRBV29-1 SVDATFYSYEQY
. TRBJ2-3 TRBV4-1 ASSQDYIGGGRTDTQY
. TRBJ2-7 TRBV11-2 ASSSTGGLYEQY
. TRBJ1-1 TRBV2 ASSEDRNTEAF
. TRBJ2-1 TRBV27 ASSSGGEYNEQF
. TRBJ2-1 TRBV7-9 ASSLGTGNEQF
. TRBJ1-5 TRBV27 ASSGTGDQPQH
few TRBJ1-2 TRBV15 ATSSITGAGYGYT
. TRBJ2-5 TRBV6-4 ASSDSDRGRKETQY
. TRBJ2-3 TRBV7-2 ASSIPLAGGTDTQY
. TRBJ2-7 TRBV2 ASSELQGREQY
. TRBJ2-7 TRBV9 ASSVGDTFWEQY
. TRBJ1-2 TRBV19 ASSPGTGINYGYT
. TRBJ1-1 TRBV4-1 ASSYFAGTQVSNTEAF
. TRBJ2-5 TRBV19 ASSIGRGGLGETQY
. TRBJ2-3 TRBV10-3 AISEALAGGQDTQY
. TRBJ2-1 TRBV4-1 ASSQPGLKVGEQF
. TRBJ2-1 TRBV7-2 ASSLDLGWGEF
once TRBJ2-1 TRBV5-4 ASSLIAGGARGSYNEQF
. TRBJ2-5 TRBV7-6 ASSLLGGPETQY
. TRBJ2-3 TRBV6-5 ASKFSGGARDTQY
once TRBJ2-7 TRBV29-1 SVMNREGNEQY
. TRBJ2-1 TRBV7-6 ASSLRGGAGVYNEQF
. TRBJ1-6 TRBV18 ASSPGRTDSPLH
. TRBJ2-3 TRBV4-3 ASSQARLAGGTDTQY
. TRBJ2-7 TRBV27 ASSLTGGPYEQY
once TRBJ1-1 TRBV5-6 ASSYLAGPNKFMNTEAF
. TRBJ1-1 TRBV27 ASSPGLSMNTEAF
. TRBJ2-1 TRBV7-2 ASSSDRGGYNEQF
. TRBJ2-7 TRBV19 ASSAIRWYEQY
. TRBJ2-1 TRBV7-2 ASSPRTSSRSSYNEQF
. TRBJ2-7 TRBV19 ASSITTYSSYEQY
. TRBJ2-3 TRBV5-4 ASSTLYRGMGTDTQY
. TRBJ2-1 TRBV9 ASSVDSNEQF
. TRBJ2-3 TRBV5-6 ASSLALAGGTDTQY
. TRBJ1-2 TRBV9 ASSGHRGHNYGYT
. TRBJ2-5 TRBV6-5 ASSQNPQGRHEY
. TRBJ1-4 TRBV16 ASSPGIGGDNEKLF
. TRBJ2-3 TRBV6-1 ASSERTGRVSDTQY
. TRBJ2-5 TRBV19 ASSIQGPQETQY
. TRBJ1-1 TRBV5-6 ASSLVLQGGTEAF
. TRBJ1-1 TRBV7-6 ASSLEQGKNTEAF
. TRBJ2-3 TRBV6-6 ASSYPGQGTTDTQY
. TRBJ1-5 TRBV5-4 ASSSDRSGNQPQH
. TRBJ2-5 TRBV7-9 ASSLAGGKTQY
. TRBJ1-1 TRBV7-2 ASSSLRVTEAF
once TRBJ2-5 TRBV27 ASSLFRTGGWETQY
. TRBJ1-6 TRBV4-1 ASSYRSDNSPLH
. TRBJ2-3 TRBV4-3 ASSQDLGGMGMIDTQY
. TRBJ2-3 TRBV4-2 ASSQRGTSGGEADTQY
. TRBJ2-5 TRBV6-5 ASSYSAVQGTQY
. TRBJ2-2 TRBV7-6 ASSSGTSNTGELF